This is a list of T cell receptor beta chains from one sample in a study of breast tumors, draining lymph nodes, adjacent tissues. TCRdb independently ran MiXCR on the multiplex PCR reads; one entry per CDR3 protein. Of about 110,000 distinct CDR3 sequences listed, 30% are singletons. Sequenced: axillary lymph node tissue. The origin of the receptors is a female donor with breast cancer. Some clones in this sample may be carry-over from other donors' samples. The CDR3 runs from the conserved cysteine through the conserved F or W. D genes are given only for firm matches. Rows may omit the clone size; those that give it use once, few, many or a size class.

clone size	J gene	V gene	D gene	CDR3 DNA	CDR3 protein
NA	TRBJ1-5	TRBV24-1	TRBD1	TGTGCCACCAGCAACAAAAGGACAGGGTCCAGTCAGCCCCAGCATTTT	CATSNKRTGSSQPQHF
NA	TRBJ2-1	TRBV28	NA	TGTGCCAGCAGTACGGGCTACAATGAGCAGTTCTTC	CASSTGYNEQFF
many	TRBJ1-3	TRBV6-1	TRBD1	TGTGCCAGCAGTGAAGGGACAGGAGGAGGAAACACCATATATTTT	CASSEGTGGGNTIYF
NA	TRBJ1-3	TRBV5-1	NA	TGCGCCAGCAGCCAAGAATCATGGCATGGGCGCGGTGGAAACACCATATATTTT	CASSQESWHGRGGNTIYF
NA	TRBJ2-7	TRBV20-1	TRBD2	TGCAGTGCTACCTCCGGGACTAGCTCCTACGAGCAGTACTTC	CSATSGTSSYEQYF
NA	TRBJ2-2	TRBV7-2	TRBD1	TGTGCCAGCAGCAACACAGGGGGCGCGGACACCGGGGAGCTGTTTTTT	CASSNTGGADTGELFF
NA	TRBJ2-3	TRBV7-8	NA	TGTGCCAGCAGCGCCTACACGGAACCAGCCGGAGCAGATCCGCGGTATTTT	CASSAYTEPAGADPRYF
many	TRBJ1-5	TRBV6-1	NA	TGTGCCAGCAGTGAAGCGCTTGGGCAGCCCCAGCATTTT	CASSEALGQPQHF
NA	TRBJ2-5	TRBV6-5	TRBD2	TGTGCCAGCAGTCCGGGACTAGCGCAAGAGACCCAGTACTTC	CASSPGLAQETQYF
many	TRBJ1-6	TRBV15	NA	TGTGCCACCAGCCCCCAGCCTCTGAATTCACCCCTCCACTTT	CATSPQPLNSPLHF
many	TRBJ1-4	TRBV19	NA	TGTGCCAGTAGGGACACAGGGTGGTTCAATGAAAAACTGTTTTTT	CASRDTGWFNEKLFF
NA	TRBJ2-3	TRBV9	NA	TGCGCCGGCAGCGCAACGACGGGACCCCCAGATACGCAGTATTTT	CAGSATTGPPDTQYF
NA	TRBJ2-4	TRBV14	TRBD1	TGTGCCAGCGGAACCTGGGGACAGAAAAACATTCGGTACTTC	CASGTWGQKNIRYF
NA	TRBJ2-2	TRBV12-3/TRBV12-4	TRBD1	TGTGCCAGCAGTCACAGGGGAAGGGACACCGGGGAGCTGTTTTTT	CASSHRGRDTGELFF
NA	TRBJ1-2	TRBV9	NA	TGTGCCAGCAACGTAGAGACAACTAACTATGGCTACACCTTC	CASNVETTNYGYTF
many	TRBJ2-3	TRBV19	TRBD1	TGTGCCAGTAGTCCGACAGGGGGGGATACGCAGTATTTT	CASSPTGGDTQYF
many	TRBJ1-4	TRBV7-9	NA	TGTGCCAGCAGCCTGGTGAGGGGGGCAACTAGTGAAAAACTGTTTTTT	CASSLVRGATSEKLFF
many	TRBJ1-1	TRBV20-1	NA	TGCAGTGCTATAATCACCGGGCCACCTGAAGCTTTCTTT	CSAIITGPPEAFF
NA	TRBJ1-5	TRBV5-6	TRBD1	TGTGCCAGCAGCCCACCCGGGACAGGGAAAAGGCAGCCCCAGCATTTT	CASSPPGTGKRQPQHF
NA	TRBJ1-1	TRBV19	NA	TGTGCCAGTACGGCCCCTGGCCAGAACACTGAAGCTTTCTTT	CASTAPGQNTEAFF
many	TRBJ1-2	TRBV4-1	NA	TGCGCCAGCAGCCAAGTTAGGTTCTTTGGCTACACCTTC	CASSQVRFFGYTF
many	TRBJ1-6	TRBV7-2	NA	TGTGCCAGCAGCGGAAGCGGACAGACTAATTCACCCCTCCACTTT	CASSGSGQTNSPLHF
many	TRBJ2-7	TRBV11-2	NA	TGTGCCAGCAGCTTAGCGAGGGACGAGCAGTACTTC	CASSLARDEQYF
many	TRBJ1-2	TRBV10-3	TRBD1	TGTGCCATCAGTGACCCAGGACAGGGATATGGCTACACCTTC	CAISDPGQGYGYTF